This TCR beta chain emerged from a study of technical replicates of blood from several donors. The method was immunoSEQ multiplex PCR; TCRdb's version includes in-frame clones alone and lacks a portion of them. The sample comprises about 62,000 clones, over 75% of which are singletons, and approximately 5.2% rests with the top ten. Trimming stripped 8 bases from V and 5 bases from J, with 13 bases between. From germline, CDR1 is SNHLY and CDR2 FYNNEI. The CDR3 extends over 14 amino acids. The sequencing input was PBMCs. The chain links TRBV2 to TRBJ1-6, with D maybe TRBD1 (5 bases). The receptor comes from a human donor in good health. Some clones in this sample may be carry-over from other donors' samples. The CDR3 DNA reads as TGTGCCAGCCGCCGGACAAGAAATAATTCACCCCTCCACTTT. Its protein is CASRRTRNNSPLHF.